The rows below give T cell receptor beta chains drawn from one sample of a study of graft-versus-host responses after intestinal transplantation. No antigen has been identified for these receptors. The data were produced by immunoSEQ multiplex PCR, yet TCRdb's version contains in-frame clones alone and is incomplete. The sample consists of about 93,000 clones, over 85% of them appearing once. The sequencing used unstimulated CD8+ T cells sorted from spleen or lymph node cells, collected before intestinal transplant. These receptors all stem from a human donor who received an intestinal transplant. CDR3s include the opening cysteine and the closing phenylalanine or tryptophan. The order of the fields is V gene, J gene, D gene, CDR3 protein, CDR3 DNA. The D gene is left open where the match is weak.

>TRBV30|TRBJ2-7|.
CAWSRGEGGEQYF
TGTGCCTGGAGTCGGGGGGAAGGGGGGGAGCAGTACTTC
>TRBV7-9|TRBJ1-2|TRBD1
CASSPVGGQGNYGYTF
TGTGCCAGCAGCCCCGTGGGTGGACAGGGAAACTATGGCTACACCTTC
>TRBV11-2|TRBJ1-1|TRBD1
CASSLAGQYTEAFF
TGTGCCAGCAGCTTAGCGGGACAGTACACTGAAGCTTTCTTT
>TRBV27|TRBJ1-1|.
CASSLSPGTALGAFF
TGTGCCAGCAGTTTATCGCCCGGAACAGCACTTGGGGCTTTCTTT
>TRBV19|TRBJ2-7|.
CASSISGAAYEQYF
TGTGCCAGTAGTATATCAGGGGCGGCCTACGAGCAGTACTTC
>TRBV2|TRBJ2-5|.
CASSAGTQYF
TGTGCCAGCAGTGCGGGGACCCAGTACTTC
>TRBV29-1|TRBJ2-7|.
CSVEVGGASYEQYF
TGCAGCGTTGAGGTCGGGGGTGCCTCCTACGAGCAGTACTTC
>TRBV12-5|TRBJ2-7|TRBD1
CASAPGTALYEQYF
TGTGCTAGTGCCCCCGGGACAGCCCTCTACGAGCAGTACTTC
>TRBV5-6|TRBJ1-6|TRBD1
CASSFDWDRDNSPLHF
TGTGCCAGCAGCTTCGATTGGGACAGGGATAATTCACCCCTCCACTTT
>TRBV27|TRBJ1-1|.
CASSYGTANTEAFF
TGTGCCAGCAGTTACGGGACTGCGAACACTGAAGCTTTCTTT
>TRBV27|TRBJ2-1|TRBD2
CASSFFPLDPSGRNEQFF
TGTGCCAGCAGTTTTTTCCCCCTTGACCCTAGCGGGAGGAATGAGCAGTTCTTC
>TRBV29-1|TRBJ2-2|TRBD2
CSVEVVYGLAGTGELFF
TGCAGCGTTGAAGTGGTATATGGGCTAGCGGGAACCGGGGAGCTGTTTTTT